This T cell receptor (beta chain) was captured in a study of siplizumab effects on memory and regulatory T cells. From germline, CDR1 is SNHLY and CDR2 FYNNEI. V was clipped by 8 bases and J by 1 base; unmatched bases: 14. The CDR3 consists of 18 residues. Study-wide results and limits: Tracing alloreactive clones into unstimulated subsets worked for only a minor fraction of them.

For this clone: Its antigen remains unknown.

Approximately 10^5 TCR templates underwent assay in every sample. Data came from immunoSEQ multiplex PCR; TCRdb stores just in-frame clones and leaves some out. The sample has roughly 100,000 clones; around 90% are singletons. The receptor comes from a human donor in good health. Sequencing was done on a sample of non-Treg CD4+ T cells sorted from blood. The chain links TRBV2 to TRBJ2-4; 10 nucleotides align to TRBD1. The DNA of the CDR3 is TGTGCCAGCTCCTGGGACAGGGGATTGGGGAGGGCCAAAAACATTCAGTACTTC. Translation: CASSWDRGLGRAKNIQYF.